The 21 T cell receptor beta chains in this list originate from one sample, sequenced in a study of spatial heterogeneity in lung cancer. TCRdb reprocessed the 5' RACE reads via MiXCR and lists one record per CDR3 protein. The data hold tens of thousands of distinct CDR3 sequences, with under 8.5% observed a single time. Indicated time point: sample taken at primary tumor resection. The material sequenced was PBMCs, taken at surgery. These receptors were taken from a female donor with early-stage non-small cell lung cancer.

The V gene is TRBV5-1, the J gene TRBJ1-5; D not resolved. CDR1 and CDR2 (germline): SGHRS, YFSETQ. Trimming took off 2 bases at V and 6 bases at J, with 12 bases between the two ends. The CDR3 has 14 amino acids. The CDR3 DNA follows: TGCGCCAGCAGCTTTTCGGAGGGAGGTCAGCCCCAGCATTTT. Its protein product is CASSFSEGGQPQHF.

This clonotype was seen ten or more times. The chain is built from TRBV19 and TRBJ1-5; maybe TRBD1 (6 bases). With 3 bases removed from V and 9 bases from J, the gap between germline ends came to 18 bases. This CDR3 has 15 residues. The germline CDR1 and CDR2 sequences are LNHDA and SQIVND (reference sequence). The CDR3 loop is CASSIRSGGRPPQHF. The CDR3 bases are TGTGCCAGTAGTATCCGTAGCGGGGGGCGGCCGCCCCAGCATTTT.

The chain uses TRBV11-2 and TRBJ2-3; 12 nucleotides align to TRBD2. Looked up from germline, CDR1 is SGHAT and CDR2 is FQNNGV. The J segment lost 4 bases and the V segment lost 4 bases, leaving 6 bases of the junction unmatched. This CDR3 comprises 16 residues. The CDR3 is CASSSILAGGADTQYF. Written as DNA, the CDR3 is TGTGCCAGCAGCTCCATACTAGCGGGAGGCGCAGATACGCAGTATTTT.

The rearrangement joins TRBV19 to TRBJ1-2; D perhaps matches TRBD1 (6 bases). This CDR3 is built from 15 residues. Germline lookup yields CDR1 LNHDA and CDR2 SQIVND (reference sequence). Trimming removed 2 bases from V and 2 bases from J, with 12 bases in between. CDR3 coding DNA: TGTGCCAGTAGTATACGATTGGGGGCGAACTATGGCTACACCTTC. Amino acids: CASSIRLGANYGYTF.

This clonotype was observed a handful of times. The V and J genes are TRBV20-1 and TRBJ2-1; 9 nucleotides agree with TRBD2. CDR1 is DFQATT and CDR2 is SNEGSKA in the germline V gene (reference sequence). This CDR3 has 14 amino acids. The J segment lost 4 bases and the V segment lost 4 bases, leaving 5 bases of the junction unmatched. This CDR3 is CSAKLAGGYNEQFF. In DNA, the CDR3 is TGCAGTGCTAAACTGGCGGGGGGGTACAATGAGCAGTTCTTC.

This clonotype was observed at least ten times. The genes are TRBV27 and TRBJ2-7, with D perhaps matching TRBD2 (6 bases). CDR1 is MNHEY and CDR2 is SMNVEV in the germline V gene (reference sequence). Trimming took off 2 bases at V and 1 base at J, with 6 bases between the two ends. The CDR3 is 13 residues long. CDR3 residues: CASSLAGSYEQYF. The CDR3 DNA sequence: TGTGCCAGCAGTTTAGCGGGATCCTACGAGCAGTACTTC.

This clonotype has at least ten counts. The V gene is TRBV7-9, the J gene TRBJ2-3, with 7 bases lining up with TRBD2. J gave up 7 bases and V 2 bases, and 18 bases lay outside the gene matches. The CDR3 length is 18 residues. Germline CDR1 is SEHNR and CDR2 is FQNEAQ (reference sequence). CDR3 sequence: CASSLWAFSSGVLNTQYF. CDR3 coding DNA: TGTGCCAGCAGCTTATGGGCCTTTAGCAGCGGGGTCCTGAATACGCAGTATTTT.

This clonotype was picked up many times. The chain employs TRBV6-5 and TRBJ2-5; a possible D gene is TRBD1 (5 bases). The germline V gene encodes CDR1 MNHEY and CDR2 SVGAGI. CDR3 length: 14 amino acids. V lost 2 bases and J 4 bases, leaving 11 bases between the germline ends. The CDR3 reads CASSYAARAETQYF. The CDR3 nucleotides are TGTGCCAGCAGTTACGCCGCCAGGGCAGAGACCCAGTACTTC.

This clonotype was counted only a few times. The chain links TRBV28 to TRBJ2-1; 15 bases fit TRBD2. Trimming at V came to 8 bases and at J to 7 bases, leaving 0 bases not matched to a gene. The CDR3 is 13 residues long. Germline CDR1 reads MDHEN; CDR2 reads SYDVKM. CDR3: CASGTSGRNEQFF. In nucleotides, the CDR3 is TGTGCCAGCGGGACTAGCGGGAGGAATGAGCAGTTCTTC.

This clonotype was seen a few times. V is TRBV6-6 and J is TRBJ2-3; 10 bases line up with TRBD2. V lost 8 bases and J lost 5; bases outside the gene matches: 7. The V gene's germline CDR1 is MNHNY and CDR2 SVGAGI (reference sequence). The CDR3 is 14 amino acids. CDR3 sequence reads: CASLLAGVGDTQYF. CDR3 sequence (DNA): TGTGCCAGCCTTCTAGCGGGAGTTGGAGATACGCAGTATTTT.

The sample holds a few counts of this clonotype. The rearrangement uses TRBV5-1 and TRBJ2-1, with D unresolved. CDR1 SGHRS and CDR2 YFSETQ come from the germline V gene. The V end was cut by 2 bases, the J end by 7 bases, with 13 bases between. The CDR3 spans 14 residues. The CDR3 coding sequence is TGCGCCAGCAGCTTCGGGTCCCAAAGGAATGAGCAGTTCTTC. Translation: CASSFGSQRNEQFF.

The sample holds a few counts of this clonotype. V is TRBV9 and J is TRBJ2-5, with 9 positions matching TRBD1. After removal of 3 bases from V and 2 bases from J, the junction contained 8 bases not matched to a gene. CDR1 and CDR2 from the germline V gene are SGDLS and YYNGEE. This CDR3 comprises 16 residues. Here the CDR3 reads CASSERGTGYQETQYF. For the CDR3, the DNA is TGTGCCAGCAGCGAACGGGGGACAGGGTATCAAGAGACCCAGTACTTC.

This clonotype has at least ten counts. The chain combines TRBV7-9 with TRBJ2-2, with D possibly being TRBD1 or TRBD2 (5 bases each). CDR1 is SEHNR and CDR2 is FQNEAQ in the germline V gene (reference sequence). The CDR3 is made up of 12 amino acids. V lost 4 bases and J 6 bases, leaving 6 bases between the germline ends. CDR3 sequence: CASSWGSGELFF. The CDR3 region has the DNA TGTGCCAGCAGCTGGGGGTCCGGGGAGCTGTTTTTT.

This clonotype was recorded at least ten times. CDR3: CASSLDLNSGFF. The CDR3 DNA is TGTGCCAGCAGCTTAGATCTCAACTCCGGGTTCTTC. The gene calls are TRBV7-8 and TRBJ2-1; D is unclear. Trimming took off 1 base at V and 15 bases at J, with 13 bases between the two ends. The CDR3 is made up of 12 amino acids. Germline V gene sequence: CDR1 SGHVS, CDR2 FQNEAQ.

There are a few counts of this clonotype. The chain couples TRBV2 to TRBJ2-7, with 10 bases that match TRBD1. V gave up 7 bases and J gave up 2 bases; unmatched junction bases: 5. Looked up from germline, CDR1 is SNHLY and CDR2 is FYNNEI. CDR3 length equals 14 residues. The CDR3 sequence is CASNDRGPPYEQYF. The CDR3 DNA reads TGTGCCAGCAATGACAGGGGGCCTCCCTACGAGCAGTACTTC.

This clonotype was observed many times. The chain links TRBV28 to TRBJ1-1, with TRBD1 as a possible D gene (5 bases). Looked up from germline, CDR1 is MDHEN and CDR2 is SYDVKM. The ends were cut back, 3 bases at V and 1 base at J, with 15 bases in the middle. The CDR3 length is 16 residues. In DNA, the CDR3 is TGTGCCAGCAGTTTCCTCTCGGGACGGAAGAACACTGAAGCTTTCTTT. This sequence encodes CASSFLSGRKNTEAFF.

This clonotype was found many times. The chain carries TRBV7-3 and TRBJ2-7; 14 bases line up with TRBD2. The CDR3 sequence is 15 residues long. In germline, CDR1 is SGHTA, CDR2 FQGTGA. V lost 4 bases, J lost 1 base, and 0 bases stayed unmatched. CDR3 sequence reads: CASSWTSGGSYEQYF. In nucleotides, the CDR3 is TGTGCCAGCAGCTGGACTAGCGGGGGGTCCTACGAGCAGTACTTC.

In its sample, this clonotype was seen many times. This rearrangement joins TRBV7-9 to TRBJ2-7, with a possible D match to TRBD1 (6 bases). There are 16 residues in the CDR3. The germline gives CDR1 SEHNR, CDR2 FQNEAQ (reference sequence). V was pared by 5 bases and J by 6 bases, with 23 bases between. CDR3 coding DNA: TGTGCCAGCAGCCTACGTGGCAGGGGAAAAACAGGCGAGCAGTACTTC. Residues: CASSLRGRGKTGEQYF.

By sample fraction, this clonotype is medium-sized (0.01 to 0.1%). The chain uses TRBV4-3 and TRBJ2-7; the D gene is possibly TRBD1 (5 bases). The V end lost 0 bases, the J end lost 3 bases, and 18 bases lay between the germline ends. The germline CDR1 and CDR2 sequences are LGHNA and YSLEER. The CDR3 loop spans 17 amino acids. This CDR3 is CASSQDSTGSLGYEQYF. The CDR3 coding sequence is TGCGCCAGCAGCCAAGATTCTACAGGTTCCTTGGGCTACGAGCAGTACTTC.

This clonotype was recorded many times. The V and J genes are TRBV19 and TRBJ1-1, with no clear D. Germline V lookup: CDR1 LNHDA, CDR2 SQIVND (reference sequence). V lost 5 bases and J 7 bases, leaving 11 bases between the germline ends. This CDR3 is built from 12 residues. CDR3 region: CASSPPGDEAFF. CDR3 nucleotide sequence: TGTGCCAGTAGTCCTCCTGGAGATGAAGCTTTCTTT.

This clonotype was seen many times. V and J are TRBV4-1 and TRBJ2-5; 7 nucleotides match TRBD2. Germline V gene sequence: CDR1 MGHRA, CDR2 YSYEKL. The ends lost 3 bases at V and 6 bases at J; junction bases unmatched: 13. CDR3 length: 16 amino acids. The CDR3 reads CASSQAGRWGRKTQYF. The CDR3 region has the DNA TGCGCCAGCAGCCAGGCCGGGAGGTGGGGTCGAAAGACCCAGTACTTC.